These 11 T cell receptor beta chains share one sample of origin, sequenced in a study of beta chain features in type 1 diabetes. The study's findings and limits: Shortening that was moderate but significant affected the TCRB CDR3s of Type 1 diabetes patients in all four CD4+ subsets.

Sequencing targeted expressed TCRB transcripts, as all isolated RNA had been reverse transcribed. Assay used: immunoSEQ multiplex PCR; TCRdb lists only in-frame clones, some missing. This table holds a few hundred thousand clones, approximately 25% found once. The antigens for these receptors are not known. Sequencing input: naive CD4+ T cells from blood. These receptors were obtained from a woman in her 30s with type 1 diabetes.

This clone was observed a handful of times. The chain combines TRBV30 with TRBJ2-7; 7 positions match TRBD1. The ends lost 4 bases at V and 4 bases at J; junction bases unmatched: 4. The V gene's germline CDR1 is GTSNPN and CDR2 SVGIG (reference sequence). This CDR3 is built from 12 residues. CDR3 sequence (DNA): TGTGCCTGGAACAGGGGCGGTTACGAGCAGTACTTC. Translation: CAWNRGGYEQYF.

In this sample, this clone turned up a few times. This chain links TRBV5-1 with TRBJ2-2; tentative D call: TRBD1 (6 bases). V lost 5 bases and J 0 bases, leaving 11 bases between the germline ends. The CDR3 is made up of 15 amino acids. From germline, CDR1 is SGHRS and CDR2 YFSETQ. The CDR3 DNA follows: TGCGCCAGCAGTTTAGGGGGAACGAACACCGGGGAGCTGTTTTTT. The encoded protein is CASSLGGTNTGELFF.

The J gene is TRBJ2-1, the V gene TRBV15, with a possible D match to TRBD2 (6 bases). Germline V gene data show CDR1 as LNHNV and CDR2 as YYDKDF (reference sequence). This CDR3 contains 18 residues. Trimming removed 1 base from V and 0 bases from J, with 16 bases in between. CDR3: CATSRARLAGSSYNEQFF. The CDR3 nucleotides are TGTGCCACCAGCAGAGCTCGGTTGGCGGGAAGCTCCTACAATGAGCAGTTCTTC.

The chain links TRBV28 to TRBJ1-1; D not resolved. CDR3 length equals 13 residues. Germline-derived CDR1 and CDR2 are MDHEN and SYDVKM. V was pared by 9 bases and J by 0 bases, with 11 bases between. The CDR3 loop is CASSTPMNTEAFF. In nucleotides, the CDR3 is TGTGCCAGTTCGACACCGATGAACACTGAAGCTTTCTTT.

This clone came up a few times. V and J are TRBV4-1 and TRBJ2-3; 7 positions agree with TRBD1. V was pared by 4 bases and J by 5 bases, with 3 bases of the junction left unmatched. Looked up from germline, CDR1 is MGHRA and CDR2 is YSYEKL. The CDR3 is made up of 13 amino acids. The CDR3 reads CASSPYRGDTQYF. The CDR3 bases are TGCGCCAGCAGCCCATACAGGGGAGATACGCAGTATTTT.

This chain joins TRBV5-4 and TRBJ2-3; the D gene is possibly TRBD2 (5 bases). CDR1 and CDR2 from the germline V gene are SGHNT and YYREEE (reference sequence). This CDR3 comprises 16 residues. Trimming pared 5 bases from V and 3 bases from J, leaving 19 bases between. This CDR3 reads CASSPLLGMGTDTQYF. CDR3 DNA sequence: TGTGCCAGCAGTCCCTTGCTCGGGATGGGTACAGATACGCAGTATTTT.

This chain joins TRBV19 and TRBJ1-5; 7 positions agree with TRBD1. Germline trimming cut 5 bases from V and 6 bases from J; bases unmatched to any gene: 10. Germline CDR1 is LNHDA and CDR2 is SQIVND (reference sequence). The CDR3 contains 15 residues. The CDR3 DNA is TGTGCCAGTAGTCCGTCCTTCAGGGGGACTCAGCCCCAGCATTTT. This translates into CASSPSFRGTQPQHF. Filled out from reference TRBV19 and TRBJ1-5, the complete variable domain reads DGGITQSPKYLFRKEGQNVTLSCEQNLNHDAMYWYRQDPGQGLRLIYYSQIVNDFQKGDIAEGYSVSREKKESFPLTVTSAQKNPTAFYLCASSPSFRGTQPQHFGDGTRLSIL.

The chain recombines TRBV28 with TRBJ2-1; D is possibly TRBD2 (6 bases). This CDR3 has 13 amino acids. With 8 bases removed from V and 6 bases from J, the gap between germline ends came to 14 bases. Germline values: CDR1 MDHEN, CDR2 SYDVKM. The CDR3, as DNA: TGTGCCAGCCGCCAAACTAGCCTCAATGAGCAGTTCTTC. Translated, it gives CASRQTSLNEQFF.

This chain connects TRBV16 to TRBJ1-1, with 7 bases that match TRBD1. Trimming removed 4 bases from V and 4 bases from J; junction bases left unmatched: 6. The CDR3 is made up of 14 amino acids. Germline CDR1 is KGHSY and CDR2 is FQNENV. The CDR3 reads CASSLGQFGTEAFF. The CDR3 DNA follows: TGTGCCAGCAGCCTGGGACAGTTCGGCACTGAAGCTTTCTTT.

In its sample, this clone was seen a few times. V is TRBV9 and J is TRBJ1-5; 8 nucleotides match TRBD1. This CDR3 is 15 amino acids long. The trim removed 0 bases at V and 4 bases at J, leaving 3 bases unmatched. CDR1 and CDR2 from the germline V gene are SGDLS and YYNGEE. CDR3 in amino acids: CASSVGQGANQPQHF. The DNA of the CDR3 is TGTGCCAGCAGCGTAGGGCAGGGGGCTAATCAGCCCCAGCATTTT.

This clone was counted between two and nine times. This CDR3 reads CASSFQGRDTQYF. The CDR3 DNA follows: TGTGCCAGCAGTTTCCAGGGGAGAGATACGCAGTATTTT. The chain is built from TRBV27 and TRBJ2-3; tentatively, D is TRBD1 (6 bases). V lost 3 bases and J 5 bases, leaving 9 bases between the germline ends. This CDR3 contains 13 residues. The germline gives CDR1 MNHEY, CDR2 SMNVEV (reference sequence).